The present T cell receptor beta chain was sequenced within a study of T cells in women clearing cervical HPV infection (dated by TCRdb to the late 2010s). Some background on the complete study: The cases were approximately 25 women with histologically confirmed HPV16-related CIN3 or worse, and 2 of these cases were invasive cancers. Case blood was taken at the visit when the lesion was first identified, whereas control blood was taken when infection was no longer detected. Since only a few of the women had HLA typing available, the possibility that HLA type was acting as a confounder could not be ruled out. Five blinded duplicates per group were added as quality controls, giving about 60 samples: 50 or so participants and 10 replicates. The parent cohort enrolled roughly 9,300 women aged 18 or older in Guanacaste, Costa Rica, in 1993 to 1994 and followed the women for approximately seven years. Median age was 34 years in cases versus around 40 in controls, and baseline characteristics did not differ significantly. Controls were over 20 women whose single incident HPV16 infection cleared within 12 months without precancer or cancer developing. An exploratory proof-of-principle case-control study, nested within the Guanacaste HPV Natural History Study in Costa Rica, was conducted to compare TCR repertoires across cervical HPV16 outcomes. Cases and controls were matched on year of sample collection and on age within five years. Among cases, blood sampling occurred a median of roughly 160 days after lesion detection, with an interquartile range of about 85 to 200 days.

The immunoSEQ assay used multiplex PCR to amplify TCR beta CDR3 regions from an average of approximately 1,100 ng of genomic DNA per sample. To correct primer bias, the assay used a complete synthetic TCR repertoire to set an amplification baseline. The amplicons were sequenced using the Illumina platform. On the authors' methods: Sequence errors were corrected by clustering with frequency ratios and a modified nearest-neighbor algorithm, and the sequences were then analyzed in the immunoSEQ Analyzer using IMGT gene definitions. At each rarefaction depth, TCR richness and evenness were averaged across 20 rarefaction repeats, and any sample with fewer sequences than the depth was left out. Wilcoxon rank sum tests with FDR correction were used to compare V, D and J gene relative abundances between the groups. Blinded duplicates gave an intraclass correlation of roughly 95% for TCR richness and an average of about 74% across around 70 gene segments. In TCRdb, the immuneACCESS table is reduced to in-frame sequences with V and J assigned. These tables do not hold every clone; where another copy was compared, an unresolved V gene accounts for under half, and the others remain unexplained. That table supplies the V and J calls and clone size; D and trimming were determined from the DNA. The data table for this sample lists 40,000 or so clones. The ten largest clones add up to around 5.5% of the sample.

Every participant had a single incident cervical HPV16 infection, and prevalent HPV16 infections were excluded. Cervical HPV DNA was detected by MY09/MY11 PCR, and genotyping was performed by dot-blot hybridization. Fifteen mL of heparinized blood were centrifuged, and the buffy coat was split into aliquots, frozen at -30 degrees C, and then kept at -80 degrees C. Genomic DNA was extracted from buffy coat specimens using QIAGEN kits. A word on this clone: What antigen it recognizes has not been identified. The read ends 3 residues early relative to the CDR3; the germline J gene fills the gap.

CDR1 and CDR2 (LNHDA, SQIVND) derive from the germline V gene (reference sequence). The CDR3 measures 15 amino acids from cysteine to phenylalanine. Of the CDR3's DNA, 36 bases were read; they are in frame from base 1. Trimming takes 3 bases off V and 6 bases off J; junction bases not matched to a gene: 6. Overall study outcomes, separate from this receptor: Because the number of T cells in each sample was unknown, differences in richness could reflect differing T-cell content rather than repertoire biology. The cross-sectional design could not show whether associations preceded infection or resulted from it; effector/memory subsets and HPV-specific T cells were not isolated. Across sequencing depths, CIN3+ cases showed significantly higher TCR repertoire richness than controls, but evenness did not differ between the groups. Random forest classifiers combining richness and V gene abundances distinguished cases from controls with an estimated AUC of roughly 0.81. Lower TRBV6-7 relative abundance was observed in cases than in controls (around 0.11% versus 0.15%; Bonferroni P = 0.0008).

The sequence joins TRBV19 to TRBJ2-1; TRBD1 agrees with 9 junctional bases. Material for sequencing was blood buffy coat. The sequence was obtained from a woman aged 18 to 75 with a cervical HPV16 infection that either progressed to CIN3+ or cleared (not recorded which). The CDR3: CASSITGQGFNEQFF. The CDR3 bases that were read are TGTGCCAGTAGTATCACGGGACAGGGTTTCAATGAG.